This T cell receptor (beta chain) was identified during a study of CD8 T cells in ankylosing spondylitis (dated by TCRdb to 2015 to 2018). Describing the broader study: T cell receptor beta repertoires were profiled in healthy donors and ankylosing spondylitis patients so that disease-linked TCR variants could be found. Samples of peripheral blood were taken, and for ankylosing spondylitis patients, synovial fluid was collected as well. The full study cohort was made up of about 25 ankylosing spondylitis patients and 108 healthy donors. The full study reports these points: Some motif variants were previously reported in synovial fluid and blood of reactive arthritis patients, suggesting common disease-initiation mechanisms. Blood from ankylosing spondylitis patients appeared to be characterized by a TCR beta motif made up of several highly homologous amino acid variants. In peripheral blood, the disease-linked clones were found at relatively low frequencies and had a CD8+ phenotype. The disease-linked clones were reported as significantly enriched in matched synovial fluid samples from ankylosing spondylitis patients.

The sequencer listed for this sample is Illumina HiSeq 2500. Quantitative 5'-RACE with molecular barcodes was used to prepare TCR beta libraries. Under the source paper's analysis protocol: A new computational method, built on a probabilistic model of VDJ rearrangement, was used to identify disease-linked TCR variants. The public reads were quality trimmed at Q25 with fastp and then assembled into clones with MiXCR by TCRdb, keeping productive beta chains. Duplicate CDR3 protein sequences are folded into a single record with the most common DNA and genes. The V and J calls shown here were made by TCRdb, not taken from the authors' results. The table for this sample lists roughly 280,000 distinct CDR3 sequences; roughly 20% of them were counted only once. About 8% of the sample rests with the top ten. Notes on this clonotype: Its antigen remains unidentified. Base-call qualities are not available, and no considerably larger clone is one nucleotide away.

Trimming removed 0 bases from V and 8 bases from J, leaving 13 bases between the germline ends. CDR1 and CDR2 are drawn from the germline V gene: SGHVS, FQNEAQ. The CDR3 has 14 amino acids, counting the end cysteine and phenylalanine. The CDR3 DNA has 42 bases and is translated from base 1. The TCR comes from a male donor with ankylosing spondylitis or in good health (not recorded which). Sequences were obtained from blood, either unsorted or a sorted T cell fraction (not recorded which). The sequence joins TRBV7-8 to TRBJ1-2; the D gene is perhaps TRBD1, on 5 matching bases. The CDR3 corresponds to CASSLAPSGSGYTF. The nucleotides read TGTGCCAGCAGCTTAGCACCGTCAGGGAGCGGCTACACCTTC.